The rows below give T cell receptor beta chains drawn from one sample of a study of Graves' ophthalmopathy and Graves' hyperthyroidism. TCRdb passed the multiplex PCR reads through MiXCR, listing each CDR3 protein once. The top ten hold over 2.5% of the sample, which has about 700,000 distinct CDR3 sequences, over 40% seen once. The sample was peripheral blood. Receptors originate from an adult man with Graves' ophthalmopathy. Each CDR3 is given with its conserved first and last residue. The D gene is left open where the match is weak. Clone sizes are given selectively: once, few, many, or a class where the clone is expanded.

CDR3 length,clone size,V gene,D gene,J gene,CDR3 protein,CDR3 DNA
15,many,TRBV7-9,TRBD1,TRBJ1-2,CASSTRTGLNYGYTF,TGTGCCAGCAGCACCCGGACAGGGCTTAACTATGGCTACACCTTC
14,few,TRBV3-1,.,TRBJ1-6,CASSSTVDNSPLHF,TGTGCCAGCAGCTCGACGGTAGATAATTCACCCCTCCACTTT
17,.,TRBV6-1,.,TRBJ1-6,CASSLRMDSSYNSPLHF,TGTGCCAGCAGTCTTAGGATGGACAGCTCCTATAATTCACCCCTCCACTTT
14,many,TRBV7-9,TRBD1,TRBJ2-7,CASSFADRDVEQYF,TGTGCCAGCAGCTTTGCGGACAGGGATGTCGAGCAGTACTTC
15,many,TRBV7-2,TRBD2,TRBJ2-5,CASSLWTSGSEAQYF,TGTGCCAGCAGCTTATGGACTAGCGGTTCCGAGGCCCAGTACTTC
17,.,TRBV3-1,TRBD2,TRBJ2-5,CASSQSGLAGGTETQYF,TGTGCCAGCAGCCAATCTGGACTAGCGGGAGGAACGGAGACCCAGTACTTC
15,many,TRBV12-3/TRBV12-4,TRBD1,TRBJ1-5,CASSSPGTGDQPQHF,TGTGCCAGCAGTTCCCCCGGGACAGGGGATCAGCCCCAGCATTTT
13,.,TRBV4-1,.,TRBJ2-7,CASSQQDNYEQYF,TGCGCCAGCAGCCAACAGGACAACTACGAGCAGTACTTC
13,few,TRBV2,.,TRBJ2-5,CASSPYVGETQYF,TGTGCCAGCTCACCATACGTGGGGGAGACCCAGTACTTC
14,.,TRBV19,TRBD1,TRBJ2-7,CASSPGTAVGEQYF,TGTGCCAGTAGCCCAGGGACAGCGGTGGGAGAGCAGTACTTC
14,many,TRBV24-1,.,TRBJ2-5,CATSDSRGQETQYF,TGTGCCACCAGTGACTCCAGGGGTCAAGAGACCCAGTACTTC
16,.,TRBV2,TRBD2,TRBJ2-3,CASSGTSGGAEDTQYF,TGTGCCAGCAGCGGGACTAGCGGGGGGGCAGAAGATACGCAGTATTTT
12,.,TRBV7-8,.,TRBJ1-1,CASLMGKREAFF,TGTGCCAGCTTGATGGGGAAACGAGAAGCTTTCTTT
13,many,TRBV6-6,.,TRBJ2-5,CASTEGHQETQYF,TGTGCCAGCACCGAGGGGCATCAAGAGACCCAGTACTTC
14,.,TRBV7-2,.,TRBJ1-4,CASSPAGGREKLFF,TGTGCCAGCAGCCCCGCGGGGGGTAGGGAAAAACTGTTTTTT
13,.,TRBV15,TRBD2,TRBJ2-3,CATSGGLLDTQYF,TGTGCCACCAGCGGGGGACTATTAGATACGCAGTATTTT
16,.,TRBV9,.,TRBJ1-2,CASSLALTGTNRGYTF,TGTGCCAGCAGCTTAGCCCTAACCGGGACTAACCGTGGCTACACCTTC
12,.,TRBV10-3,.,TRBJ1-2,CASSREGSGYTF,TGTGCCAGCAGCCGGGAGGGGAGCGGCTACACCTTC
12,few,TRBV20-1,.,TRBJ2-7,CSAPDRTYEQYF,TGCAGTGCCCCGGACAGAACCTACGAGCAGTACTTC
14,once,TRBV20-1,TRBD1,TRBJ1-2,CSARDQGADYGYTF,TGCAGTGCTAGAGACCAGGGGGCGGACTATGGCTACACCTTC
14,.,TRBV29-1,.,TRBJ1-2,CSVEEGARGYGYTF,TGCAGCGTTGAAGAAGGGGCGCGGGGCTATGGCTACACCTTC
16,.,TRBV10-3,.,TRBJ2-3,CAIGAGQSASTDTQYF,TGTGCCATCGGAGCGGGCCAGAGCGCTAGCACAGATACGCAGTATTTT
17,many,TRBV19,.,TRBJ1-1,CASSIVTGRPMNTEAFF,TGTGCCAGTAGTATAGTCACAGGGCGACCTATGAACACTGAAGCTTTCTTT
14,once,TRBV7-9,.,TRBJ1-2,CASRGKGADYGYTF,TGTGCCAGCAGGGGCAAAGGGGCGGACTATGGCTACACCTTC
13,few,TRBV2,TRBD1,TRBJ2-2,CASRTGGTGELFF,TGTGCCAGCAGGACAGGGGGGACCGGGGAGCTGTTTTTT
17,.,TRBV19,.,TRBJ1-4,CASSISWDFQRNEKLFF,TGTGCCAGTAGTATCAGCTGGGACTTCCAAAGGAATGAAAAACTGTTTTTT
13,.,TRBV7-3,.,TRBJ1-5,CASSLRQAETQHF,TGTGCCAGCAGCTTAAGACAGGCGGAGACCCAGCATTTT
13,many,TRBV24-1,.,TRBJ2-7,CATSDGGGGEQYF,TGTGCCACCAGTGATGGCGGGGGCGGCGAGCAGTACTTC
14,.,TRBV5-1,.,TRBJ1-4,CASSSEVTNEKLFF,TGCGCCAGCAGCTCGGAGGTTACTAATGAAAAACTGTTTTTT
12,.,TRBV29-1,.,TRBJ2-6,CSESSGANVLTF,TGCAGCGAGAGCTCTGGGGCCAACGTCCTGACTTTC
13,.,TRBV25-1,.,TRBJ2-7,CARDQDSSYEQYF,TGTGCTAGAGACCAGGACAGCAGCTACGAGCAGTACTTC
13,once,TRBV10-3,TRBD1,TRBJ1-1,CATAPGQGTEAFF,TGTGCCACAGCTCCGGGACAGGGGACTGAAGCTTTCTTT